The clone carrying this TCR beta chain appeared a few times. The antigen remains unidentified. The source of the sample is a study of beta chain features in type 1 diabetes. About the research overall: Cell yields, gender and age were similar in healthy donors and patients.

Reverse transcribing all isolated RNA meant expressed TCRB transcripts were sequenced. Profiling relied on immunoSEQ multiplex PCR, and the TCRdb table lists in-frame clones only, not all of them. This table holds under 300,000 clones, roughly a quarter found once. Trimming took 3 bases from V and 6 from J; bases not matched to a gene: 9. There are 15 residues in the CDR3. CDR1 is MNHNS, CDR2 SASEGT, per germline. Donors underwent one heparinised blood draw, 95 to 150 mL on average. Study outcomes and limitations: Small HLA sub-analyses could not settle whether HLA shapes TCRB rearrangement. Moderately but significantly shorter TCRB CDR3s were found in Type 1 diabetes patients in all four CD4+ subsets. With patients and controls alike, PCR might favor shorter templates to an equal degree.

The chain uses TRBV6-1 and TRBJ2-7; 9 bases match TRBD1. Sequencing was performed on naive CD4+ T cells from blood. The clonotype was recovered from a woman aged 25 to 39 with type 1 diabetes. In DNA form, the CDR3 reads TGTGCCAGCAGTGATATTGGGACAGGGCATCGCGAGCAGTACTTC. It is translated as CASSDIGTGHREQYF.